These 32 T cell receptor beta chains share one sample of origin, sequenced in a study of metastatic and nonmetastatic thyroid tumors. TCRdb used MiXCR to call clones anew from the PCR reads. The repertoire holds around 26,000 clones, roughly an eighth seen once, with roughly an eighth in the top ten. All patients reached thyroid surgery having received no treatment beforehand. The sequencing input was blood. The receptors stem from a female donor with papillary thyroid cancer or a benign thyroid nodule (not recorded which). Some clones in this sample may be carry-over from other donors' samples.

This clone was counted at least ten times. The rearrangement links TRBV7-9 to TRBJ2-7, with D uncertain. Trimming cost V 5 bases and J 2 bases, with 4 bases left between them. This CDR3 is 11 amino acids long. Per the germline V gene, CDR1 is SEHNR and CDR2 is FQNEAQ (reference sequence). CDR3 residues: CASSRTYEQYF. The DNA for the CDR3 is TGTGCCAGCAGCCGCACCTACGAGCAGTACTTC.

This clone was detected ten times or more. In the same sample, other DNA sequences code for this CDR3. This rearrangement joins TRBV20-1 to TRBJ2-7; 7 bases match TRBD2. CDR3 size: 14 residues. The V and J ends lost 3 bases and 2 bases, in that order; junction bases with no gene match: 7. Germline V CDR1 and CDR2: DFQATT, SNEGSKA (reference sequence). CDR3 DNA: TGCAGTGCTAGGGGAGGGAGGGAACCCTACGAGCAGTACTTC. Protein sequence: CSARGGREPYEQYF.

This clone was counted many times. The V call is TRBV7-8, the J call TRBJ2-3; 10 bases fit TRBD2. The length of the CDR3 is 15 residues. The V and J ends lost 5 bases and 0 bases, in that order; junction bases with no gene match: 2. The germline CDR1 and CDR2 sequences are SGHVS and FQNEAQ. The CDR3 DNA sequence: TGTGCCAGCAGCCAACTAGCGGGGAGCACAGATACGCAGTATTTT. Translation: CASSQLAGSTDTQYF.

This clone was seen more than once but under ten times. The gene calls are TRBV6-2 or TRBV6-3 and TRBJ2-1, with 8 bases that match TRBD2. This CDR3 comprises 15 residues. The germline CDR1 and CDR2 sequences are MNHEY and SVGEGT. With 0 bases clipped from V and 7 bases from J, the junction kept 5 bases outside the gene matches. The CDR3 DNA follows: TGTGCCAGCAGTTACTCTACCGGGAGGGCAAATGAGCAGTTCTTC. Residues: CASSYSTGRANEQFF.

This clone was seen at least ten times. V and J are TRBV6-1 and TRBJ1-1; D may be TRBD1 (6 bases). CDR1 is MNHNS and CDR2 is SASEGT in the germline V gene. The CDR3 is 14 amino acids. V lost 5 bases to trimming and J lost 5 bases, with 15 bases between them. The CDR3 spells CASSLQGSGTEAFF. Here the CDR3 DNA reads TGTGCCAGCAGTCTACAGGGCAGTGGGACTGAAGCTTTCTTT.

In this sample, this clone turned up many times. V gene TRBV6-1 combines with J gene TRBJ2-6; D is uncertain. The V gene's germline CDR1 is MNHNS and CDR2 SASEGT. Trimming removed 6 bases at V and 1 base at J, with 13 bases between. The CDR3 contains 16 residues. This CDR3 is CASRRAATSGANVLTF. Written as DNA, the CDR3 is TGTGCCAGCAGAAGGGCTGCTACTTCTGGGGCCAACGTCCTGACTTTC.

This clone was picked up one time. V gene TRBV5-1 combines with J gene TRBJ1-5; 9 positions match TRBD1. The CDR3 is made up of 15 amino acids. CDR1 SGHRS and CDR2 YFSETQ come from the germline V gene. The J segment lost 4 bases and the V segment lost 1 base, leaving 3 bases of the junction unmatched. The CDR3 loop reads CASSLMTGGNQPQHF. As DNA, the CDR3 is TGCGCCAGCAGCTTGATGACAGGGGGGAATCAGCCCCAGCATTTT.

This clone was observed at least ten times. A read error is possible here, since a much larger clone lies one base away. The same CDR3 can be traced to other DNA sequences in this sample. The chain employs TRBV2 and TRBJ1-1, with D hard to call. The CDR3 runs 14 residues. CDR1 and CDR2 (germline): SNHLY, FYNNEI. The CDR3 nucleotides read TGTGCCAGCAGTGCGACTACTCGGAACACTGAAGCCTTCTTT. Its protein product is CASSATTRNTEAFF.

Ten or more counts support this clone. As DNA, the CDR3 is TGTGCCAGCAACAACAGGGCGCTGGGGGACTATGGCTACACCTTC. This translates into CASNNRALGDYGYTF. V and J are TRBV2 and TRBJ1-2; tentative D call: TRBD1 (6 bases). This CDR3 is 15 amino acids long. V gave up 7 bases and J gave up 3 bases, with 18 bases separating them. CDR1 is SNHLY and CDR2 is FYNNEI in the germline V gene. Using reference TRBV2 and TRBJ1-2 for the parts outside the CDR3, the full variable domain is EPEVTQTPSHQVTQMGQEVILRCVPISNHLYFYWYRQILGQKVEFLVSFYNNEISEKSEIFDDQFSVERPDGSNFTLKIRSTKLEDSAMYFCASNNRALGDYGYTFGSGTRLTVV.

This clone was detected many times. In DNA form, the CDR3 reads TGCGCCAGCAGCCCGGTGAGCCTAGCCAAAAACATTCAGTACTTC. It is translated as CASSPVSLAKNIQYF. The genes are TRBV4-1 and TRBJ2-4; D uncertain. Trimming shortened V by 4 bases and J by 0 bases, and 10 bases separated the two germline ends. The CDR3 is 15 residues long. Germline V gene sequence: CDR1 MGHRA, CDR2 YSYEKL.

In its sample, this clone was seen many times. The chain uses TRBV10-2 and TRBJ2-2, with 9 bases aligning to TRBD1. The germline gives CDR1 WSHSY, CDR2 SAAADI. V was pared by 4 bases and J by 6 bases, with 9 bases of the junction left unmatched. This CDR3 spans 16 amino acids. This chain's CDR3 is CASSGSGTGWSGELFF. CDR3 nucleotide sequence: TGCGCCAGCAGTGGGTCCGGGACAGGGTGGTCCGGGGAGCTGTTTTTT.

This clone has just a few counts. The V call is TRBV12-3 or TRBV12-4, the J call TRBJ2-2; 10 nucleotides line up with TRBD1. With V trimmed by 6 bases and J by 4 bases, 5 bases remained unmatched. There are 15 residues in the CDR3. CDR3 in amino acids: CASRGQGLGTGELFF. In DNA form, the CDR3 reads TGTGCCAGCAGGGGACAGGGGTTGGGCACCGGGGAGCTGTTTTTT.

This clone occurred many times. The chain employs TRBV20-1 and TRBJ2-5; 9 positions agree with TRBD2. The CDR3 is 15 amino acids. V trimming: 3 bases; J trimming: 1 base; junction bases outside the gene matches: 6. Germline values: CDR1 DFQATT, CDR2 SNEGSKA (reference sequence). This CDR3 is CSASGASGVQETQYF. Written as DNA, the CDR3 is TGCAGTGCTAGTGGGGCTAGCGGGGTCCAAGAGACCCAGTACTTC.

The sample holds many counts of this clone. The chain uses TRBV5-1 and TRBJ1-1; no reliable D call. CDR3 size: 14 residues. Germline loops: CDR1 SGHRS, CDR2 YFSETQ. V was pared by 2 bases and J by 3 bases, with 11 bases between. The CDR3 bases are TGCGCCAGCAGCTTTAACGGGCGGGACACTGAAGCTTTCTTT. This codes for CASSFNGRDTEAFF.

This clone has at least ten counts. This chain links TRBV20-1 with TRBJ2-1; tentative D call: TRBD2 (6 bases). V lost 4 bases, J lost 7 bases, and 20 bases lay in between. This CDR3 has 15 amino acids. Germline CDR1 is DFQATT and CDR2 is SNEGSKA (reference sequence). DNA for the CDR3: TGCAGTGCTACCTCCCCGGGACTGCCTCGGAATGAGCAGTTCTTC. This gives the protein CSATSPGLPRNEQFF.

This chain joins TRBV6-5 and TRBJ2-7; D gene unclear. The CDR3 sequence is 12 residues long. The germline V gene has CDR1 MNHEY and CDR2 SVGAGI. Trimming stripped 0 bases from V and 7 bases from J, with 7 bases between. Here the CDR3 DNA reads TGTGCCAGCAGTTACTCGAGTGAGGAGCAGTACTTC. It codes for CASSYSSEEQYF.

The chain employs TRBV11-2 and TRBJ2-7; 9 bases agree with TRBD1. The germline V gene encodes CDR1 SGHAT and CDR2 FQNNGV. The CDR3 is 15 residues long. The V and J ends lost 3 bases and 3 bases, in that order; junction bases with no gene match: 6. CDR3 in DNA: TGTGCCAGCAGCTTTGGATCGGGACAGGGCTACGAGCAGTACTTC. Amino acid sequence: CASSFGSGQGYEQYF.

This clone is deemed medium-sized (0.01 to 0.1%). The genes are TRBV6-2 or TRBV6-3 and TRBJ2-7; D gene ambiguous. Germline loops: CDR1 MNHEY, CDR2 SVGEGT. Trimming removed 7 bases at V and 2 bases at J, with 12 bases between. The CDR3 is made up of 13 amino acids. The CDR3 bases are TGTGCCAGCACCTACGACGCAACCTACGAGCAGTACTTC. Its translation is CASTYDATYEQYF.

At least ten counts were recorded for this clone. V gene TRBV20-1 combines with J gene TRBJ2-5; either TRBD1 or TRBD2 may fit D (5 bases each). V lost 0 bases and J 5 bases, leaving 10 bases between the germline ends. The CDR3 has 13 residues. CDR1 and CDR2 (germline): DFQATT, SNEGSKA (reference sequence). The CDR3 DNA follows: TGCAGTGCTAGAGAGGGGACCTCGGAGACCCAGTACTTC. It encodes CSAREGTSETQYF.

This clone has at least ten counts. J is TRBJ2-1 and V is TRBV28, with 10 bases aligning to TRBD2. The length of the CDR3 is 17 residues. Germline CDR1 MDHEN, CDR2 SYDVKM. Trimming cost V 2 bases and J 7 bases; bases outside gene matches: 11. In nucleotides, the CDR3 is TGTGCCAGCAGTTTACTGAGCGGGAGGGCCCGCGGGAATGAGCAGTTCTTC. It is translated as CASSLLSGRARGNEQFF.

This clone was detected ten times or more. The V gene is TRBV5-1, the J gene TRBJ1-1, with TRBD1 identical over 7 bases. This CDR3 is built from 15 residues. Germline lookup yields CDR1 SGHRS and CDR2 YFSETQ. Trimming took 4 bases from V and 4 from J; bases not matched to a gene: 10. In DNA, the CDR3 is TGCGCCAGCAGCCAGGGGGGGTTTGTGGGCACTGAAGCTTTCTTT. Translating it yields CASSQGGFVGTEAFF.

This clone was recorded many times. In DNA, the CDR3 is TGTGCCAGCAGCTTAGACAGACGGGAGGCCGGGAGGTGGAATGAGCAGTTCTTC. It is translated as CASSLDRREAGRWNEQFF. The chain joins TRBV7-6 to TRBJ2-1; 7 nucleotides agree with TRBD2. The CDR3 runs 18 residues. Germline values: CDR1 SGHVS, CDR2 FNYEAQ. With V trimmed by 1 base and J by 7 bases, 16 bases remained unmatched.

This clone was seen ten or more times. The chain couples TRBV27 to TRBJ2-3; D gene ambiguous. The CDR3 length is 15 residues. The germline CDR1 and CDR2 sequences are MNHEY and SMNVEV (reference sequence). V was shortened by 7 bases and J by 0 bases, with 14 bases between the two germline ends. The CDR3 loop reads CASNTFPGSTDTQYF. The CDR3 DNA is TGTGCCAGCAATACATTCCCCGGAAGCACAGATACGCAGTATTTT.

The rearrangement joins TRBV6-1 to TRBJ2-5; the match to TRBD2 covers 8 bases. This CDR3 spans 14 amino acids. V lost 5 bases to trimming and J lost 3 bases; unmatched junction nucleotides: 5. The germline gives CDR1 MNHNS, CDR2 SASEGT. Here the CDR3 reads CASSLGLAEETQYF. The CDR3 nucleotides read TGTGCCAGCAGTCTTGGACTAGCCGAAGAGACCCAGTACTTC.

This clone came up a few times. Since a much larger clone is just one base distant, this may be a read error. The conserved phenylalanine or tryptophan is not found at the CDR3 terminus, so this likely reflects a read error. The CDR3 DNA follows: TGTGCCAGCAGCGGCCGACTAGCGGGAGCGGAGACCCAGTACCTC. Its translation: CASSGRLAGAETQYL. The chain links TRBV9 to TRBJ2-5; 12 bases line up with TRBD2. The V segment lost 3 bases and the J segment 5 bases; nucleotides outside the gene matches: 5. Germline CDR1 SGDLS, CDR2 YYNGEE. The CDR3 length is 15 residues.

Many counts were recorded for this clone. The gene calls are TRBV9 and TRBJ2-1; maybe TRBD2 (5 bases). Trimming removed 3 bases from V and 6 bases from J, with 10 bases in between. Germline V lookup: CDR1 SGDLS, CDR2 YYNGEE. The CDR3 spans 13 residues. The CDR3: CASSASFGNEQFF. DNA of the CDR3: TGTGCCAGCAGCGCTAGCTTCGGCAATGAGCAGTTCTTC.

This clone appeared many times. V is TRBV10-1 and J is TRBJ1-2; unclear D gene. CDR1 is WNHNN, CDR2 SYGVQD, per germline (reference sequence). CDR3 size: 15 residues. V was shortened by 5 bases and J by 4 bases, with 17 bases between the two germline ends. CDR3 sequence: CASSNGPGSGYGYTF. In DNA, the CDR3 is TGCGCCAGCAGTAACGGCCCGGGCAGTGGCTATGGCTACACCTTC.

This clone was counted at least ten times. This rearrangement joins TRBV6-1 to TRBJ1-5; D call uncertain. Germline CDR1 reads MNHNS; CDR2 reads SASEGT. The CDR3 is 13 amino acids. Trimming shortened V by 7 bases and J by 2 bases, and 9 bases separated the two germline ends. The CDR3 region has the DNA TGTGCCAGCAAGTCAGCGGGCAATCAGCCCCAGCATTTT. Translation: CASKSAGNQPQHF.

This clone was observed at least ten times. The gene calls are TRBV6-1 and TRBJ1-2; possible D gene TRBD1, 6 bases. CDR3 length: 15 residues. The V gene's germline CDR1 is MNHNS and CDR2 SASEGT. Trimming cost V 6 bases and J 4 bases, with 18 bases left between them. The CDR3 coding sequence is TGTGCCAGCAGCCCCGCCCCGGGGGCAGGCTATGGCTACACCTTC. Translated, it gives CASSPAPGAGYGYTF.

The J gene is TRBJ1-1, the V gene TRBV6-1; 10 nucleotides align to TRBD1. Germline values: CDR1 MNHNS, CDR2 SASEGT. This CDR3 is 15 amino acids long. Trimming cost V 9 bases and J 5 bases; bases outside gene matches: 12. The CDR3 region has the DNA TGTGCCAGTAGTATTTGGACAGGGGGATGGACTGAAGCTTTCTTT. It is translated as CASSIWTGGWTEAFF.

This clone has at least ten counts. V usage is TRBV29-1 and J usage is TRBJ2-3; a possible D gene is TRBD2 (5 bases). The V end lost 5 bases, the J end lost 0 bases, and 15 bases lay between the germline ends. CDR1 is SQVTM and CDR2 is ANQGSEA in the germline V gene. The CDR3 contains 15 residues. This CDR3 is CSVSNPGTSTDTQYF. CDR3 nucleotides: TGCAGCGTTTCAAACCCGGGAACTAGCACAGATACGCAGTATTTT.

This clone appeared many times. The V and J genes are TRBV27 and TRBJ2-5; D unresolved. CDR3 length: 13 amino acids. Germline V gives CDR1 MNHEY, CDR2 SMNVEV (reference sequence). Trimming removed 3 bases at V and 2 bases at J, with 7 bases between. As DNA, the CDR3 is TGTGCCAGCAGTTTGGAACCTCAAGAGACCCAGTACTTC. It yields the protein CASSLEPQETQYF.